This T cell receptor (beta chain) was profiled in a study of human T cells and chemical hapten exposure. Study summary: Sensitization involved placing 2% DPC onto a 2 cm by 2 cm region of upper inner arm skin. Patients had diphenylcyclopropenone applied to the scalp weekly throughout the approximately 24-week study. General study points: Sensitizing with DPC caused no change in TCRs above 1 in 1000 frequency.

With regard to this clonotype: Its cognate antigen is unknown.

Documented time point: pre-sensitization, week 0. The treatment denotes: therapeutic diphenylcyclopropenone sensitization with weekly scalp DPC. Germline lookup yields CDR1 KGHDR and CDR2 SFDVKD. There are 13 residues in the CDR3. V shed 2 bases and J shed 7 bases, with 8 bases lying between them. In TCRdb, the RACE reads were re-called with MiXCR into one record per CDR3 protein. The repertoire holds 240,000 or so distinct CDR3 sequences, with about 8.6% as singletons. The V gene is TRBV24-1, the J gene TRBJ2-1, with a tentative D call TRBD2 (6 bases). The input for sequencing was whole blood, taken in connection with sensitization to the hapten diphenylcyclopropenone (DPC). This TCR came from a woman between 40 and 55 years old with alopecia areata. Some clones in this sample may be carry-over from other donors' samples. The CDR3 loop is CATSDSSVNEQFF. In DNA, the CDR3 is TGTGCCACCAGTGATTCTAGCGTGAATGAGCAGTTCTTC.